Below, one TCR beta chain is given with its context. CDR1 SGHTS and CDR2 YDEGEE come from the germline V gene. The CDR3 extends over 12 amino acids. V lost 0 bases and J 5 bases, leaving 5 bases between the germline ends. This sample was taken from a study of blood T cell repertoires in COVID-19. Background on the study: Samples of COVID-19 (acute and convalescent) were obtained from the United States, Italy and Spain. From T cells, B-cell-depleted T cells, or PBMCs came the material, which was cDNA or gDNA.

In the authors' methods: From reference gene primer amplification, estimates of nucleated cell counts were derived. The protocol was immunoSEQ multiplex PCR, while the TCRdb copy is restricted to in-frame clones and leaves out a portion. V, J and clone size are those of that table, while D and trimming were read from the DNA. Of roughly 42,000 clones detected, 90% appear once; the ten largest clones hold approximately 3%. The chain links TRBV5-8 to TRBJ1-2; D call uncertain. The specimen sequenced was peripheral blood. The clonotype was recovered from a man aged 45 to 65 with active COVID-19. This CDR3 reads CASSLDRYGYTF. DNA of the CDR3: TGTGCCAGCAGCTTGGACCGGTATGGCTACACCTTC.